This T cell receptor beta chain is drawn from a study of T cells in Graves' hyperthyroidism and ophthalmopathy. Clinical symptoms, serum thyroxine, TRAb, thyroid ultrasound and orbital computed tomography established diagnosis. Fresh peripheral blood, less than 11 ml of it, supplied the PBMCs. Amplified TCR beta CDR3 regions derived from RNA transcripts. The study used the HTBI primer set for a first-round RT-PCR of the TCR CDR3. TCRdb ran MiXCR on the multiplex PCR reads and lists one entry per CDR3 protein. The data hold about 640,000 distinct CDR3 sequences, with approximately 15% observed a single time. Study results and limitations: Among clonotypes expanded in thyroid above 0.001, most were also found in blood.

CDR1 and CDR2 from the germline V gene are MDHEN and SYDVKM. V dropped 7 bases and J dropped 2 bases, with 12 bases sitting between them. This CDR3 region has 13 residues. In the case of this clonotype: The antigen is not known.

The origin of this receptor is a woman between 50 and 59 years old with Graves' ophthalmopathy. The chain uses TRBV28 and TRBJ2-7; D is uncertain. Sequenced sample: blood. CDR3 in DNA: TGTGCCAGCACTCTCAGTGATACCTACGAGCAGTACTTC. Encoded protein: CASTLSDTYEQYF.